Shown below are 29 T cell receptor beta chains from a single sample sequenced in a study of PD-1 blockade in classical Hodgkin lymphoma. Profiled with immunoSEQ multiplex PCR; TCRdb holds only in-frame clones, not every one. This sample has under 80,000 clones, with 70% to 90% found just once. Time point denoted: cycle 4 day 1 (C4D1), after six to seven weeks of nivolumab. Relapse after autologous stem cell transplantation occurred in every patient, and brentuximab vedotin exposure varied. The material was peripheral blood mononuclear cells (PBMCs), obtained before the fourth cycle of nivolumab. These receptors were obtained from a human donor with classical Hodgkin lymphoma.

The rearrangement links TRBV27 to TRBJ2-5, with D unresolved. CDR3 length: 13 amino acids. V was clipped by 5 bases and J by 5 bases, with 12 bases between them. Per germline, CDR1 MNHEY and CDR2 SMNVEV (reference sequence). The CDR3 DNA sequence: TGTGCCAGCAGTGACTGGCAGATGGAGACCCAGTACTTC. It encodes CASSDWQMETQYF.

This rearrangement joins TRBV2 to TRBJ2-3, with D possibly being TRBD1 or TRBD2 (5 bases each). Germline values: CDR1 SNHLY, CDR2 FYNNEI. This CDR3 spans 14 amino acids. V dropped 6 bases and J dropped 5 bases, with 15 bases sitting between them. The DNA of the CDR3 is TGTGCCAGCAGGGGAGATGACAGCCTAGATACGCAGTATTTT. This sequence encodes CASRGDDSLDTQYF.

The J gene is TRBJ2-1, the V gene TRBV5-1; D not resolved. V lost 0 bases and J lost 0, with 10 bases in between. Per germline, CDR1 SGHRS and CDR2 YFSETQ. There are 16 residues in the CDR3. CDR3 coding DNA: TGCGCCAGCAGCTTGGCGGTGGGAAGCTCCTACAATGAGCAGTTCTTC. This gives the protein CASSLAVGSSYNEQFF.

The V and J genes are TRBV6-6 and TRBJ2-7; the D is unclear. This CDR3 spans 13 amino acids. V lost 8 bases to trimming and J lost 0 bases, with 11 bases between them. CDR1 is MNHNY, CDR2 SVGAGI, per germline (reference sequence). CDR3 sequence reads: CASLEPYSYEQYF. The CDR3, as DNA: TGTGCCAGCCTCGAACCCTACTCCTACGAGCAGTACTTC.

The gene calls are TRBV10-2 and TRBJ1-5; possible D gene TRBD1, 5 bases. The CDR3 is 14 amino acids. V lost 0 bases to trimming and J lost 6 bases, with 9 bases between them. The germline gives CDR1 WSHSY, CDR2 SAAADI. This CDR3 is CASSESGVRQPQHF. The CDR3 coding sequence is TGCGCCAGCAGTGAGTCAGGGGTTCGTCAGCCCCAGCATTTT.

This chain links TRBV5-1 with TRBJ2-5; weak D call: TRBD1 (6 bases). The DNA end is a closer match to TRBJ2-7, so the J assignment may be wrong. The germline V gene has CDR1 SGHRS and CDR2 YFSETQ. The CDR3 covers 13 residues. The CDR3 DNA is TGCGCCAGCAGCTTGAACAGGGCCTACGAGCAGTACTTC. Translating gives CASSLNRAYEQYF.

The gene calls are TRBV6-5 and TRBJ1-2, with D maybe TRBD1 (5 bases). This CDR3 comprises 14 residues. The V end lost 6 bases, the J end lost 3 bases, and 14 bases lay between the germline ends. Germline V gene sequence: CDR1 MNHEY, CDR2 SVGAGI. The CDR3 nucleotides are TGTGCCAGCAGCCGACGACAGCTTCACTATGGCTACACCTTC. Amino acid sequence: CASSRRQLHYGYTF.

The gene calls are TRBV5-1 and TRBJ2-3, with D tentatively TRBD2 (6 bases). The V end was cut by 4 bases, the J end by 0 bases, with 12 bases between. The CDR3 loop spans 15 amino acids. Germline values: CDR1 SGHRS, CDR2 YFSETQ. The CDR3 loop reads CASSPVGLSTDTQYF. In DNA, the CDR3 is TGCGCCAGCAGCCCGGTGGGACTCAGCACAGATACGCAGTATTTT.

V and J are TRBV19 and TRBJ2-6; D might be TRBD1 (5 bases). This CDR3 is 15 amino acids long. Trimming took off 6 bases at V and 3 bases at J, with 12 bases between the two ends. CDR1 LNHDA and CDR2 SQIVND come from the germline V gene (reference sequence). DNA for the CDR3: TGTGCCAGTAGCATCAGGGCTGGTGGGGCCAACGTCCTGACTTTC. Translation gives CASSIRAGGANVLTF.

The genes are TRBV7-9 and TRBJ1-6; 7 bases map to TRBD1. This CDR3 has 16 amino acids. Trimming removed 3 bases from V and 7 bases from J; junction bases left unmatched: 9. Germline V gene lookup returns CDR1 SEHNR and CDR2 FQNEAQ (reference sequence). The CDR3 sequence is CASSFGGGGQNSPLHF. CDR3 nucleotide sequence: TGTGCCAGCAGCTTTGGGGGTGGGGGACAGAATTCACCCCTCCACTTT.

The chain has TRBV5-1 and TRBJ2-2; the match to TRBD1 covers 11 bases. Trimming took 4 bases from V and 6 from J; bases not matched to a gene: 2. The CDR3 runs to 14 residues. Looked up from germline, CDR1 is SGHRS and CDR2 is YFSETQ. This CDR3 is CASSRTGGPGELFF. The DNA of the CDR3 is TGCGCCAGCAGCCGGACAGGGGGCCCCGGGGAGCTGTTTTTT.

The chain is built from TRBV18 and TRBJ2-1; tentatively, D is TRBD1 or TRBD2 (5 bases each). Germline V gene sequence: CDR1 KGHSH, CDR2 LQKENI. V shed 6 bases and J shed 7 bases, with 13 bases lying between them. CDR3 size: 13 residues. CDR3 nucleotide sequence: TGTGCCAGCTCCCGGGACGCAGAGAATGAGCAGTTCTTC. Amino acid sequence: CASSRDAENEQFF.

This chain links TRBV27 with TRBJ2-7, with 8 bases aligning to TRBD2. The V and J ends lost 4 bases and 4 bases, in that order; junction bases with no gene match: 6. The germline CDR1 and CDR2 sequences are MNHEY and SMNVEV (reference sequence). The CDR3 covers 14 residues. The chain's CDR3 is CASSSRLAGYEQYF. CDR3 coding DNA: TGTGCCAGCAGTTCCCGGCTAGCGGGTTACGAGCAGTACTTC.

This rearrangement joins TRBV29-1 to TRBJ2-7; TRBD1 is a possible D gene (5 bases). The germline V gene encodes CDR1 SQVTM and CDR2 ANQGSEA. Trimming left V 7 bases short and J 7 bases short, with 14 bases between. The CDR3 totals 11 residues. The CDR3 region is CSAIGVREQYF. CDR3 DNA: TGCAGCGCAATAGGGGTTCGGGAGCAGTACTTC.

J is TRBJ2-3 and V is TRBV7-9; TRBD2 agrees at 8 bases. Trimming cost V 6 bases and J 0 bases; bases outside gene matches: 5. Per the germline V gene, CDR1 is SEHNR and CDR2 is FQNEAQ (reference sequence). The length of the CDR3 is 15 residues. The CDR3 DNA reads TGTGCCAGCAGGAAAGCGGGGGCGAGCACAGATACGCAGTATTTT. It specifies CASRKAGASTDTQYF.

The J gene is TRBJ2-1, the V gene TRBV11-1, with D maybe TRBD1 (6 bases). The CDR3 spans 14 residues. Trimming took off 4 bases at V and 5 bases at J, with 12 bases between the two ends. From germline, CDR1 is SGHAT and CDR2 FQDESV (reference sequence). CDR3 sequence reads: CASSSRTVNNEQFF. The CDR3, as DNA: TGTGCCAGCAGCTCTCGGACAGTGAACAATGAGCAGTTCTTC.

The chain is built from TRBV5-1 and TRBJ2-1; TRBD1 agrees at 7 bases. This CDR3 comprises 15 residues. In germline, CDR1 is SGHRS, CDR2 YFSETQ. V lost 6 bases and J lost 8; bases outside the gene matches: 14. The CDR3 DNA follows: TGCGCCAGCACCCTTCCGACAGGGTCATGGGATGAGCAGTTCTTC. Translated: CASTLPTGSWDEQFF.

The chain uses TRBV7-9 and TRBJ1-1; no clear D gene. Looked up from germline, CDR1 is SEHNR and CDR2 is FQNEAQ (reference sequence). This CDR3 is 13 amino acids long. The V end was cut by 8 bases, the J end by 0 bases, with 10 bases between. CDR3 nucleotides: TGTGCCAGCTCGTGGCTCGTGAACACTGAAGCTTTCTTT. This encodes CASSWLVNTEAFF.

The rearrangement joins TRBV5-6 to TRBJ1-1; D remains ambiguous. The CDR3 is 14 residues long. Trimming stripped 2 bases from V and 0 bases from J, with 8 bases between. Germline CDR1 is SGHDT and CDR2 is YYEEEE. The CDR3: CASSFRHLNTEAFF. The CDR3, as DNA: TGTGCCAGCAGCTTTAGACACCTGAACACTGAAGCTTTCTTT.

This sequence joins TRBV6-6 and TRBJ2-1, with TRBD2 identical over 8 bases. Germline loops: CDR1 MNHNY, CDR2 SVGAGI (reference sequence). The V gene end was trimmed by 6 bases and the J gene end by 8 bases; junction bases not matched to a gene: 12. This CDR3 has 15 amino acids. CDR3 residues: CASRSPGGATDEQFF. CDR3 nucleotides: TGTGCCAGCAGGTCCCCCGGGGGGGCGACTGATGAGCAGTTCTTC.

The J gene is TRBJ2-7, the V gene TRBV15, with D possibly matching TRBD1 (6 bases). Germline-derived CDR1 and CDR2 are LNHNV and YYDKDF (reference sequence). V was shortened by 0 bases and J by 2 bases, with 8 bases between the two germline ends. This CDR3 is built from 14 residues. The CDR3 nucleotides read TGTGCCACCAGCAGAGAAGCAGGGGCCTACGAGCAGTACTTC. Its translation: CATSREAGAYEQYF.

With respect to this clone: Other DNA variants within this sample encode the same CDR3. This chain connects TRBV5-1 to TRBJ2-1; a possible D gene is TRBD1 (5 bases). The germline CDR1 and CDR2 sequences are SGHRS and YFSETQ. V was clipped by 0 bases and J by 3 bases, with 7 bases between them. This CDR3 is built from 14 residues. The CDR3 DNA follows: TGCGCCAGCAGCTTGGCAGGGTTCTACAATGAGCAGTTCTTC. Protein: CASSLAGFYNEQFF. The full variable domain, rest sourced from reference TRBV5-1 and TRBJ2-1, is KAGVTQTPRYLIKTRGQQVTLSCSPISGHRSVSWYQQTPGQGLQFLFEYFSETQRNKGNFPGRFSGRQFSNSRSEMNVSTLELGDSALYLCASSLAGFYNEQFFGPGTRLTVL.

The rearrangement joins TRBV27 to TRBJ2-5; D might be TRBD2 (5 bases). The CDR3 is 15 residues long. The germline gives CDR1 MNHEY, CDR2 SMNVEV (reference sequence). V was cut by 3 bases and J by 4 bases, with 15 bases left in between. The CDR3 sequence is CASSLGLAVGETQYF. CDR3 DNA sequence: TGTGCCAGCAGTTTGGGTCTAGCCGTGGGAGAGACCCAGTACTTC.

The chain has TRBV7-8 and TRBJ2-7; 9 bases are a match to TRBD1. V lost 3 bases, J lost 3 bases, and 3 bases stayed unmatched. CDR1 and CDR2 from the germline V gene are SGHVS and FQNEAQ. The CDR3 is 14 residues long. As DNA, the CDR3 is TGTGCCAGCAGCTTGACAGGGGGGCACTACGAGCAGTACTTC. As protein: CASSLTGGHYEQYF.

This sequence joins TRBV7-9 and TRBJ1-4; D remains ambiguous. The CDR3 is 14 amino acids. Germline V lookup: CDR1 SEHNR, CDR2 FQNEAQ (reference sequence). Deletions cut 5 bases from V and 4 bases from J, with 11 bases between. The CDR3 nucleotides are TGTGCCAGCAGCCAACCGTTAATTAATGAAAAACTGTTTTTT. Translated, it gives CASSQPLINEKLFF. The full variable domain, rest sourced from reference TRBV7-9 and TRBJ1-4, is DTGVSQNPRHKITKRGQNVTFRCDPISEHNRLYWYRQTLGQGPEFLTYFQNEAQLEKSRLLSDRFSAERPKGSFSTLEIQRTEQGDSAMYLCASSQPLINEKLFFGSGTQLSVL.

This clone was counted once. The gene calls are TRBV2 and TRBJ1-5; no firm D call. Germline V CDR1 and CDR2: SNHLY, FYNNEI. This CDR3 is built from 13 residues. Trimming removed 6 bases at V and 4 bases at J, with 10 bases between. The CDR3: CASSLAPNQPQHF. The CDR3 DNA reads TGTGCCAGCAGCTTAGCCCCGAATCAGCCCCAGCATTTT.

The chain couples TRBV6-5 to TRBJ1-1, with TRBD1 matching 9 bases. CDR3 length: 14 residues. CDR1 and CDR2 (germline): MNHEY, SVGAGI. J lost 6 bases, V lost 6 bases, and 8 bases had no gene match. The CDR3 DNA follows: TGTGCCAGCAGCCCTCGACAGGGGGGACCTGAAGCTTTCTTT. As protein: CASSPRQGGPEAFF.

This sequence joins TRBV28 and TRBJ2-3; D ambiguous. Germline V CDR1 and CDR2: MDHEN, SYDVKM. Trimming removed 10 bases from V and 0 bases from J, with 11 bases in between. This CDR3 region has 13 residues. CDR3 sequence: CATRGWSTDTQYF. The DNA of the CDR3 is TGTGCCACCCGCGGTTGGAGCACAGATACGCAGTATTTT.

Regarding this clone: Germline and junction disagree at one end, which may indicate a read error. The gene calls are TRBV7-9 and TRBJ1-1, with TRBD1 matching 9 bases. The CDR3 runs 16 residues. Germline V gives CDR1 SEHNR, CDR2 FQNEAQ (reference sequence). The CDR3 bases are TGTGCCGGCAGCCAAGGGACAGGGATCAAAAGGGCTGAAGCTTTCTTT. Protein product: CAGSQGTGIKRAEAFF.